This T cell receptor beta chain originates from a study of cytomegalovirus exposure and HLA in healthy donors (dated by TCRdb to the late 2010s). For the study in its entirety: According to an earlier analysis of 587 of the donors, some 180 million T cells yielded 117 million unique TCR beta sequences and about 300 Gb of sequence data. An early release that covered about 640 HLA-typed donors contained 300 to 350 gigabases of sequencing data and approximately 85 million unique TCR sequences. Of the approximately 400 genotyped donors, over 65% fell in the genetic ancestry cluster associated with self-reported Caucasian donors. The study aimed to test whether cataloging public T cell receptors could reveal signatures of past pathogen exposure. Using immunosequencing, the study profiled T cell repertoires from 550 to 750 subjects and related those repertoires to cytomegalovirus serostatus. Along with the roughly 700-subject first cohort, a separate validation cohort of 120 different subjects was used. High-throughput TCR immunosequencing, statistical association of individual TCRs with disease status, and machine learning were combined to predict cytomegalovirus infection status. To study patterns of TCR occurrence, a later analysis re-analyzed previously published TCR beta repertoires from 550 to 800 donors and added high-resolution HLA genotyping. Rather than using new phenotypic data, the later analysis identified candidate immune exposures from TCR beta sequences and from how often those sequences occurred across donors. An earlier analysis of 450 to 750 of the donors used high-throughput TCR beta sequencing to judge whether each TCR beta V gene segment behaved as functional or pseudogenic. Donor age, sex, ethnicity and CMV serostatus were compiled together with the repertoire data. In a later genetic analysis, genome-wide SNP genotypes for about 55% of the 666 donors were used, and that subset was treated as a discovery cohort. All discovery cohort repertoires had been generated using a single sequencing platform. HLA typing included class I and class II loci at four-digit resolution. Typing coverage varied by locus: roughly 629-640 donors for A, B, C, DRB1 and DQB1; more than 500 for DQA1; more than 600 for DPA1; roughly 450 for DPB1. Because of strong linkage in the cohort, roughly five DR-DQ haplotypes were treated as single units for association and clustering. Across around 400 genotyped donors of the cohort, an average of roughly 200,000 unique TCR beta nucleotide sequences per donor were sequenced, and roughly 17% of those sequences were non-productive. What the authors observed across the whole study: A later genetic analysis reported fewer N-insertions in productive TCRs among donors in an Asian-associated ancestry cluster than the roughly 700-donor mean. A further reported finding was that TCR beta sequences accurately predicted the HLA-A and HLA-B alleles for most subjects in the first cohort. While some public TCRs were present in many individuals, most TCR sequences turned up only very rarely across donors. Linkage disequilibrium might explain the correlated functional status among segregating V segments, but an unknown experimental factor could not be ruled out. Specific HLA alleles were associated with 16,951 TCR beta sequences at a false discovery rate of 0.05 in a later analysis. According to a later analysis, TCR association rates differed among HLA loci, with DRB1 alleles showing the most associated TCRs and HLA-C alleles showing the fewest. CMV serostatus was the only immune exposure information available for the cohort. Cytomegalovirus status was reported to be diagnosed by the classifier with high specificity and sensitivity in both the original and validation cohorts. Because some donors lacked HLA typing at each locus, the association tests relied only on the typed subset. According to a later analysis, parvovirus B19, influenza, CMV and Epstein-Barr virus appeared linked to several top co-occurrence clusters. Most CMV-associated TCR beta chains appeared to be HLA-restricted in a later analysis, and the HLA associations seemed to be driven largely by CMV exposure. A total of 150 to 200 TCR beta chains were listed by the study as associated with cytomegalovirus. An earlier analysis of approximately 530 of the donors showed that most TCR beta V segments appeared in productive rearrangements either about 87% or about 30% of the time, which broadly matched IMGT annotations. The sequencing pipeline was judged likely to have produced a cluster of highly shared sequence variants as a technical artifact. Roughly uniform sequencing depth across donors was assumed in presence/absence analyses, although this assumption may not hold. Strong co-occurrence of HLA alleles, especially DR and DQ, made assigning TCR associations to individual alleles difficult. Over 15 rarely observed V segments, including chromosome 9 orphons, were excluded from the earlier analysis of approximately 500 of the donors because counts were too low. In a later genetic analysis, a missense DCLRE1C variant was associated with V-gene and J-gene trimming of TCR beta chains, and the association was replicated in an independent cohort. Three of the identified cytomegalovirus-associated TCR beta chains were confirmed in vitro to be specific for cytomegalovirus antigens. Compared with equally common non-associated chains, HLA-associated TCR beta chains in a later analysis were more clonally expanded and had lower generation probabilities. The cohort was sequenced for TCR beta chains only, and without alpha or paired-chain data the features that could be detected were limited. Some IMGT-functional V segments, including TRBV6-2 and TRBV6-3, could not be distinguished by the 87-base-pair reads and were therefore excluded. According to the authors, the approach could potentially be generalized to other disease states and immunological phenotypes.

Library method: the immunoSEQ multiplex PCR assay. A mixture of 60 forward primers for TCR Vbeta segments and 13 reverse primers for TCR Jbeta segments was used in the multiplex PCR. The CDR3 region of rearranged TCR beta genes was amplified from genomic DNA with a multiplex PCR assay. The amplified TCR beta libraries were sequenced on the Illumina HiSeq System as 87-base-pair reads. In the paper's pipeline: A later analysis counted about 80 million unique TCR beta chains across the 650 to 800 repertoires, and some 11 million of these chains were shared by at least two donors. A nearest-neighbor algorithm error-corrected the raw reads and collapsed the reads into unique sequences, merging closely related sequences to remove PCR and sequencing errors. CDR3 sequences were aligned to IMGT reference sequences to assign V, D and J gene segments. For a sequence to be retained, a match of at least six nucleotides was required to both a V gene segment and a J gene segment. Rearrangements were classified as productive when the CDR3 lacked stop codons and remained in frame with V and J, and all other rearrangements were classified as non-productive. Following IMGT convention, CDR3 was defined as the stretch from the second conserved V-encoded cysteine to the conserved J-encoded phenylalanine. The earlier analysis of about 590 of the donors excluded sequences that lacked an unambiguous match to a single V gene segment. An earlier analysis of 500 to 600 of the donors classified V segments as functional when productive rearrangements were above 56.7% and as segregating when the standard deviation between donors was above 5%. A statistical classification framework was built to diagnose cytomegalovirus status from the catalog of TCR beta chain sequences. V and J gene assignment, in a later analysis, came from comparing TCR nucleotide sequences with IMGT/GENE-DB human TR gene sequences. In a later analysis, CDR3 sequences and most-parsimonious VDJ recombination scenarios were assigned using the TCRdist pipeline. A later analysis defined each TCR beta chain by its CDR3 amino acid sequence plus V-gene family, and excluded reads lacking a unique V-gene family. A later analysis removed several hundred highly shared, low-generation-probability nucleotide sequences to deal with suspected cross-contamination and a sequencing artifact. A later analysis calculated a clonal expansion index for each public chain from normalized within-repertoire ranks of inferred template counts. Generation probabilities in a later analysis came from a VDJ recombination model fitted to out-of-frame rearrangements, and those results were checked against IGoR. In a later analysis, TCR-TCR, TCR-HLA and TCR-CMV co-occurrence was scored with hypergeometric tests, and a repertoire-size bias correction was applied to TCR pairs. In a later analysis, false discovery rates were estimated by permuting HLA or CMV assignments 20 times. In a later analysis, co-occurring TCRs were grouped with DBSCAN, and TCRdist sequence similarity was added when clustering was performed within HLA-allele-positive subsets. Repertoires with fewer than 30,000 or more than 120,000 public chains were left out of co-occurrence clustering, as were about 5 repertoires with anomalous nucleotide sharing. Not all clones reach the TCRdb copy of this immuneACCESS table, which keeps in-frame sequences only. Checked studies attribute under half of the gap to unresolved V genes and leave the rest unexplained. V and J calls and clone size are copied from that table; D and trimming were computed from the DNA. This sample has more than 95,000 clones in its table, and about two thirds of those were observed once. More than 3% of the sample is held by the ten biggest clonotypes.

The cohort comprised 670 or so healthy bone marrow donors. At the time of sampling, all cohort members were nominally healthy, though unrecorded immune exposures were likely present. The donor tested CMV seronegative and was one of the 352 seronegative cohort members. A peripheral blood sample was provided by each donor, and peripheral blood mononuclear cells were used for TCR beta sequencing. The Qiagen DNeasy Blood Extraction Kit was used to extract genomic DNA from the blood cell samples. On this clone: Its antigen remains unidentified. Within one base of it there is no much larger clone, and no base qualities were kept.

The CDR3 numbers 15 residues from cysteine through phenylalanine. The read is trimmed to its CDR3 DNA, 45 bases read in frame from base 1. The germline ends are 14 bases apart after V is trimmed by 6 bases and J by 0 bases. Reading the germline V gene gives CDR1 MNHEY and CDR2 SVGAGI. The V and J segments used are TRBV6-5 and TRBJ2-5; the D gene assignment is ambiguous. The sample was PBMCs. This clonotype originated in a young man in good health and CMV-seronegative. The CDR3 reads CASSSRRLDQETQYF. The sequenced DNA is TGTGCCAGCAGCTCCCGTCGGCTAGACCAAGAGACCCAGTACTTC.